A single sample is the source of the 27 T cell receptor beta chains below, sequenced in a study of shared clonotypes between healthy human individuals. Generated by immunoSEQ multiplex PCR, the TCRdb table keeps only in-frame clones and is missing some. Altogether around 990,000 clones are present, 77% being singletons, with the ten largest covering over 0.8%. The sample taken for sequencing was memory CD4+ T cells from PBMCs. Stated subset: CD45RA-negative fraction. The receptors originated from a man younger than 35 in good health. Some clones in this sample may be carry-over from other donors' samples.

The chain carries TRBV4-3 and TRBJ1-1; no firm D call. Germline values: CDR1 LGHNA, CDR2 YSLEER. Trimming stripped 5 bases from V and 1 base from J, with 11 bases between. The CDR3 extends over 14 amino acids. The CDR3 here is CASSTQRQNTEAFF. The DNA for the CDR3 is TGCGCCAGCAGCACCCAAAGGCAGAACACTGAAGCTTTCTTT.

V is TRBV28 and J is TRBJ1-5; the D is unclear. V dropped 2 bases and J dropped 3 bases, with 11 bases sitting between them. CDR3 length equals 15 residues. Germline lookup yields CDR1 MDHEN and CDR2 SYDVKM. CDR3 bases: TGTGCCAGCAGTTTAAACCCCTGGAACAATCAGCCCCAGCATTTT. Protein: CASSLNPWNNQPQHF.

Comments on this clone: Other DNA sequences of this sample code for an identical CDR3. This rearrangement joins TRBV2 to TRBJ1-2; D remains unclear. Germline CDR1 SNHLY, CDR2 FYNNEI. Trimming removed 4 bases from V and 4 bases from J, with 7 bases in between. The CDR3 totals 12 residues. The CDR3 nucleotides are TGTGCCAGCAGTGGGGGAGGCTATGGCTACACCTTC. The encoded protein is CASSGGGYGYTF.

This clone appeared a single time. The rearrangement uses TRBV7-9 and TRBJ2-3; no firm D call. V lost 0 bases, J lost 6 bases, and 13 bases lay in between. This CDR3 is built from 15 residues. Per germline, CDR1 SEHNR and CDR2 FQNEAQ (reference sequence). The CDR3: CASSLASLPADTQYF. The CDR3 DNA follows: TGTGCCAGCAGCTTAGCTAGCCTTCCCGCGGATACGCAGTATTTT. The full variable domain, rest sourced from reference TRBV7-9 and TRBJ2-3, is DTGVSQNPRHKITKRGQNVTFRCDPISEHNRLYWYRQTLGQGPEFLTYFQNEAQLEKSRLLSDRFSAERPKGSFSTLEIQRTEQGDSAMYLCASSLASLPADTQYFGPGTRLTVL.

This clone was seen more than once but under ten times. The V gene is TRBV18, the J gene TRBJ1-4; D unresolved. CDR3 size: 11 residues. Germline V gene data show CDR1 as KGHSH and CDR2 as LQKENI. Deletions cut 6 bases from V and 6 bases from J, with 5 bases between. CDR3 sequence reads: CASSRDEKLFF. DNA for the CDR3: TGTGCCAGCTCGAGAGATGAAAAACTGTTTTTT.

CDR3 in amino acids: CASSLAGGLYNEQFF. DNA of the CDR3: TGTGCCAGCAGCTTGGCGGGAGGGTTGTACAATGAGCAGTTCTTC. The V and J genes are TRBV7-3 and TRBJ2-1; 9 bases match TRBD2. Germline assignment: CDR1 SGHTA and CDR2 FQGTGA. V lost 3 bases to trimming and J lost 4 bases; unmatched junction nucleotides: 4. The CDR3 is 15 residues long.

This clone was found many times. This same CDR3 is encoded by further DNA sequences in the sample. V gene TRBV19 combines with J gene TRBJ1-5; a possible D gene is TRBD1 (5 bases). The CDR3 is 13 residues long. Germline CDR1 is LNHDA and CDR2 is SQIVND (reference sequence). With 6 bases removed from V and 3 bases from J, the gap between germline ends came to 9 bases. As DNA, the CDR3 is TGTGCCAGTAGAGACAGAGACAATCAGCCCCAGCATTTT. The encoded protein is CASRDRDNQPQHF. Full variable domain (rest looked up from reference TRBV19 and TRBJ1-5): DGGITQSPKYLFRKEGQNVTLSCEQNLNHDAMYWYRQDPGQGLRLIYYSQIVNDFQKGDIAEGYSVSREKKESFPLTVTSAQKNPTAFYLCASRDRDNQPQHFGDGTRLSIL.

The rearrangement links TRBV7-2 to TRBJ2-7, with D possibly being TRBD2 (5 bases). Germline lookup yields CDR1 SGHTA and CDR2 FQGNSA. The CDR3 sequence is 13 residues long. V gave up 1 base and J gave up 7 bases, with 11 bases separating them. The CDR3 DNA follows: TGTGCCAGCAGCTTAGGGCTTGAGCGGGAGCAGTACTTC. It translates to CASSLGLEREQYF.

J is TRBJ2-2 and V is TRBV5-1; weak D call: TRBD2 (5 bases). Germline-derived CDR1 and CDR2 are SGHRS and YFSETQ. This CDR3 is 14 amino acids long. V was pared by 5 bases and J by 2 bases, with 10 bases between. The CDR3 protein is CASRRAANTGELFF. The CDR3 DNA reads TGCGCCAGCAGGAGGGCAGCTAACACCGGGGAGCTGTTTTTT.

The V gene is TRBV5-1, the J gene TRBJ2-6; D may be TRBD1 (6 bases). Trimming left V 6 bases short and J 2 bases short, with 15 bases between. Per the germline V gene, CDR1 is SGHRS and CDR2 is YFSETQ. The CDR3 is made up of 16 amino acids. The CDR3 DNA reads as TGCGCCAGCACCCGACTACAGGGAGCTGGGGCCAACGTCCTGACTTTC. As protein: CASTRLQGAGANVLTF. The full variable domain, completed using reference TRBV5-1 and TRBJ2-6, is KAGVTQTPRYLIKTRGQQVTLSCSPISGHRSVSWYQQTPGQGLQFLFEYFSETQRNKGNFPGRFSGRQFSNSRSEMNVSTLELGDSALYLCASTRLQGAGANVLTFGAGSRLTVL.

The rearrangement joins TRBV28 to TRBJ1-1; D is unclear. Germline V gives CDR1 MDHEN, CDR2 SYDVKM. V gave up 3 bases and J gave up 7 bases, with 15 bases separating them. The length of the CDR3 is 14 residues. The DNA for the CDR3 is TGTGCCAGCAGTTTCACGGGCGAGCTAGGTGAAGCTTTCTTT. Translating gives CASSFTGELGEAFF.

The rearrangement links TRBV7-2 to TRBJ2-5; the match to TRBD1 covers 10 bases. This CDR3 comprises 12 residues. The V segment lost 3 bases and the J segment 9 bases; nucleotides outside the gene matches: 1. Germline V gives CDR1 SGHTA, CDR2 FQGNSA. As DNA, the CDR3 is TGTGCCAGCAGCTTGGACAGGGGGGCCCAGTACTTC. Translating it yields CASSLDRGAQYF.

The chain carries TRBV5-1 and TRBJ1-4; D is unresolved. V was pared by 0 bases and J by 6 bases, with 9 bases between. This CDR3 region has 14 residues. Germline V gene sequence: CDR1 SGHRS, CDR2 YFSETQ. Here the CDR3 DNA reads TGCGCCAGCAGCTTGGAAGGCCATGATGAAAAACTGTTTTTT. This sequence encodes CASSLEGHDEKLFF.

V is TRBV28 and J is TRBJ2-7; tentatively, D is TRBD1 (6 bases). Trimming removed 5 bases at V and 4 bases at J, with 12 bases between. Germline CDR1 reads MDHEN; CDR2 reads SYDVKM. The CDR3 spans 13 residues. CDR3 sequence reads: CASSRTVGYEQYF. CDR3 nucleotide sequence: TGTGCCAGCAGTCGGACAGTCGGATACGAGCAGTACTTC.

The chain joins TRBV18 to TRBJ1-1; no definite D call. The CDR3 length is 13 residues. Germline V gene data show CDR1 as KGHSH and CDR2 as LQKENI. V dropped 6 bases and J dropped 4 bases, with 12 bases sitting between them. The CDR3 loop is CASSPNWGTEAFF. The CDR3, as DNA: TGTGCCAGCTCCCCTAATTGGGGCACTGAAGCTTTCTTT.

This clone was detected only a few times. The chain couples TRBV28 to TRBJ1-5, with 8 bases lining up with TRBD1. V trimming: 7 bases; J trimming: 5 bases; junction bases outside the gene matches: 19. This CDR3 region has 18 residues. Germline loops: CDR1 MDHEN, CDR2 SYDVKM. CDR3 DNA sequence: TGTGCCAGCACTGTTACCCCGGGGGCCGGACAGGGCCATCAGCCCCAGCATTTT. Protein product: CASTVTPGAGQGHQPQHF.

The chain uses TRBV27 and TRBJ1-5; no reliable D call. V was clipped by 6 bases and J by 0 bases, with 15 bases between them. The CDR3 loop spans 16 amino acids. Germline CDR1 is MNHEY and CDR2 is SMNVEV (reference sequence). CDR3 bases: TGTGCCAGCAGCCGCAATGGAGGACTTAGCAATCAGCCCCAGCATTTT. Residues: CASSRNGGLSNQPQHF.

The rearrangement uses TRBV7-2 and TRBJ2-7; 7 nucleotides line up with TRBD1. The trim removed 3 bases at V and 4 bases at J, leaving 3 bases unmatched. There are 13 residues in the CDR3. Germline CDR1 reads SGHTA; CDR2 reads FQGNSA. CDR3 sequence: CASSFGQAYEQYF. The CDR3 DNA reads as TGTGCCAGCAGCTTCGGACAGGCGTACGAGCAGTACTTC.

This chain joins TRBV6-1 and TRBJ2-7; maybe TRBD2 (7 bases). Germline V gene lookup returns CDR1 MNHNS and CDR2 SASEGT. The V and J ends lost 6 bases and 6 bases respectively, with 18 bases between them. The CDR3 length is 14 residues. CDR3 loop: CASRAIFGGREQYF. CDR3 sequence (DNA): TGTGCCAGCAGAGCAATCTTCGGGGGGCGCGAGCAGTACTTC.

Details on this clone: This may come from a read error, since a much larger clone is one base off. The same CDR3 can be traced to other DNA sequences in this sample. V is TRBV7-3 and J is TRBJ2-2; D is unclear. Germline values: CDR1 SGHTA, CDR2 FQGTGA. CDR3 length: 15 residues. With 2 bases removed from V and 0 bases from J, the gap between germline ends came to 7 bases. The CDR3 DNA follows: TGTGCCAGCAGCTTAGGGCCAGCGAACACCGGGGAGCTGTTTTTT. Translating it yields CASSLGPANTGELFF. The variable domain in full, with the rest retrieved from reference TRBV7-3 and TRBJ2-2, is GAGVSQTPSNKVTEKGKYVELRCDPISGHTALYWYRQSLGQGPEFLIYFQGTGAADDSGLPNDRFFAVRPEGSVSTLKIQRTERGDSAVYLCASSLGPANTGELFFGEGSRLTVL.

V usage is TRBV4-1 and J usage is TRBJ2-1; maybe TRBD2 (5 bases). CDR1 is MGHRA, CDR2 YSYEKL, per germline. Between the trimmed V and J ends, which lost 0 bases and 15 bases, there was a span of 12 bases. The length of the CDR3 is 12 residues. Here the CDR3 DNA reads TGCGCCAGCAGCCAAGAAGGCAAAGGGAGGTTCTTC. Translating it yields CASSQEGKGRFF.

The chain joins TRBV5-4 to TRBJ2-7, with 8 bases lining up with TRBD2. There are 13 residues in the CDR3. V was pared by 4 bases and J by 4 bases, with 4 bases of the junction left unmatched. Germline V gene data show CDR1 as SGHNT and CDR2 as YYREEE (reference sequence). The CDR3 loop is CASSAGGMYEQYF. CDR3 sequence (DNA): TGTGCCAGCAGCGCGGGGGGCATGTACGAGCAGTACTTC.

The V and J genes are TRBV5-6 and TRBJ2-1; 11 nucleotides align to TRBD2. This CDR3 region has 15 residues. V lost 4 bases to trimming and J lost 7 bases; unmatched junction nucleotides: 7. The germline V gene has CDR1 SGHDT and CDR2 YYEEEE. This CDR3 reads CASSPTSGSRNEQFF. The CDR3 region has the DNA TGTGCCAGCAGCCCCACTAGCGGGAGTCGGAATGAGCAGTTCTTC.

The chain joins TRBV19 to TRBJ1-1; 7 bases are a match to TRBD1. Germline assignment: CDR1 LNHDA and CDR2 SQIVND (reference sequence). V lost 3 bases and J lost 1; bases outside the gene matches: 2. This CDR3 has 14 residues. CDR3 nucleotides: TGTGCCAGTAGTATGTGGACAGGGAACACTGAAGCTTTCTTT. Its translation is CASSMWTGNTEAFF.

This sequence joins TRBV7-2 and TRBJ1-2; D is perhaps TRBD1 (6 bases). The germline CDR1 and CDR2 sequences are SGHTA and FQGNSA. Trimming took 1 base from V and 8 from J, leaving 11 bases between them. The CDR3 sequence is 13 residues long. This CDR3 reads CASSLVAGDGYTF. The CDR3 region has the DNA TGTGCCAGCAGCTTAGTTGCAGGGGACGGCTACACCTTC.

In this sample, this clone turned up many times. Other DNA sequences within the sample encode an identical CDR3. The genes are TRBV18 and TRBJ2-3, with D hard to call. Trimming stripped 2 bases from V and 2 bases from J, with 11 bases between. CDR3 length: 15 amino acids. The germline V gene encodes CDR1 KGHSH and CDR2 LQKENI. CDR3 bases: TGTGCCAGCTCACCATCACCCAGAAACACAGATACGCAGTATTTT. Translating it yields CASSPSPRNTDTQYF.

This chain joins TRBV4-3 and TRBJ2-2, with 10 bases that match TRBD2. With V trimmed by 0 bases and J by 4 bases, 11 bases remained unmatched. CDR1 is LGHNA and CDR2 is YSLEER in the germline V gene. The CDR3 is 19 amino acids. In DNA form, the CDR3 reads TGCGCCAGCAGCCAAGAGTTTGGGCTAGCGGGAGTTGGCACCGGGGAGCTGTTTTTT. It encodes CASSQEFGLAGVGTGELFF.